Listed here are 32 T cell receptor beta chains from one sample, sequenced in a study of sequential checkpoint blockade in melanoma. Using immunoSEQ multiplex PCR, the repertoire was profiled, and TCRdb retains in-frame clones only, with some absent. This table has 6,000 or so clones, around 58% appearing once. This sample's treatment: randomized to nivolumab then ipilimumab (arm A) or the reverse (arm B). The source was CD8+ T cells sorted from blood (inferred from file names), collected from a patient given nivolumab and ipilimumab in sequence. The receptors were sampled from a human donor with melanoma.

This clone is medium-sized (0.01 to 0.1%) within its sample. The chain joins TRBV25-1 to TRBJ2-7; 8 bases are a match to TRBD1. Germline loops: CDR1 MGHDK, CDR2 SYGVNS. The V and J ends lost 3 bases and 0 bases, in that order; junction bases with no gene match: 7. This CDR3 contains 16 residues. CDR3 amino acids: CASSDPRQGLSYEQYF. The CDR3, as DNA: TGTGCCAGCAGTGACCCTAGACAGGGGCTCTCCTACGAGCAGTACTTC.

This clone showed up just a few times. V usage is TRBV6-5 and J usage is TRBJ2-7; 7 nucleotides agree with TRBD2. The CDR3 is 14 residues long. In germline, CDR1 is MNHEY, CDR2 SVGAGI. V lost 6 bases to trimming and J lost 6 bases; unmatched junction nucleotides: 11. CDR3 nucleotides: TGTGCCAGCAGCAACTCGGGGGGTGGGAGCGAGCAGTACTTC. Translated: CASSNSGGGSEQYF.

The gene calls are TRBV2 and TRBJ1-2, with D possibly being TRBD1 (5 bases). The CDR3 spans 14 residues. V shed 6 bases and J shed 0 bases, with 11 bases lying between them. CDR1 and CDR2 from the germline V gene are SNHLY and FYNNEI. CDR3 nucleotides: TGTGCCAGCAGCGGTGACAGCACTAACTATGGCTACACCTTC. Its translation: CASSGDSTNYGYTF.

The chain employs TRBV5-6 and TRBJ2-1; 13 nucleotides align to TRBD2. V shed 3 bases and J 4 bases; nucleotides not matched to a gene: 13. The CDR3 totals 19 residues. Germline V CDR1 and CDR2: SGHDT, YYEEEE. CDR3 sequence reads: CASSSFGTSGTRGYNEQFF. The CDR3 bases are TGTGCCAGCAGCTCCTTTGGGACTAGCGGGACCCGGGGTTACAATGAGCAGTTCTTC.

The rearrangement uses TRBV13 and TRBJ2-7; 10 bases are shared with TRBD1. Trimming cost V 5 bases and J 4 bases; bases outside gene matches: 11. The germline gives CDR1 PRHDT, CDR2 FYEKMQ (reference sequence). The CDR3 runs 16 residues. The CDR3: CASSGPDRGQGYEQYF. CDR3 nucleotides: TGTGCCAGCAGCGGCCCCGACAGGGGGCAGGGTTACGAGCAGTACTTC.

This sequence joins TRBV27 and TRBJ2-1, with 13 bases matching TRBD2. The CDR3 consists of 17 residues. In germline, CDR1 is MNHEY, CDR2 SMNVEV (reference sequence). Trimming removed 4 bases from V and 4 bases from J; junction bases left unmatched: 7. The CDR3 region is CASSSNPLAGGYNEQFF. CDR3 bases: TGTGCCAGCAGTTCCAACCCACTAGCGGGGGGGTACAATGAGCAGTTCTTC.

V usage is TRBV14 and J usage is TRBJ2-1; 9 bases are shared with TRBD2. Germline-derived CDR1 and CDR2 are SGHDN and FVKESK. V shed 1 base, J shed 10 bases, and the junction held 14 bases outside the gene matches. The CDR3 runs 17 residues. DNA for the CDR3: TGTGCCAGCAGCCAAGGCGGCGTGAGCGGGAGGACGGGGGAGCAGTTCTTC. The encoded protein is CASSQGGVSGRTGEQFF.

To note about this clone: At one boundary the junction diverges from the germline segment, which might be a read error. The chain carries TRBV5-3 and TRBJ1-1, with a possible D match to TRBD1 (5 bases). TRBV5-3 is reported as an ORF; its role is uncertain. This CDR3 is built from 14 residues. The CDR3 reads CASSLWGENTEAFF. The CDR3, as DNA: TGTGCCAGCAGCTTGTGGGGGGAGAACACTGAAGCTTTCTTT.

The genes are TRBV10-3 and TRBJ2-2; TRBD2 agrees at 12 bases. Germline values: CDR1 ENHRY, CDR2 SYGVKD. This CDR3 is built from 19 residues. Unmatched junction bases numbered 9, after V lost 0 bases and J lost 4 bases. The CDR3 protein is CAISESISSGGALTGELFF. Here the CDR3 DNA reads TGTGCCATCAGTGAGTCGATTTCTAGCGGGGGGGCTCTCACCGGGGAGCTGTTTTTT.

V usage is TRBV27 and J usage is TRBJ2-7; 10 bases match TRBD1. J lost 7 bases, V lost 10 bases, and 7 bases had no gene match. This CDR3 contains 12 residues. CDR1 and CDR2 (germline): MNHEY, SMNVEV (reference sequence). The CDR3 loop reads CATWDRGSEQYF. The CDR3 DNA sequence: TGTGCCACCTGGGACAGGGGAAGTGAGCAGTACTTC.

The chain combines TRBV7-9 with TRBJ2-7; D is possibly TRBD2 (5 bases). V was pared by 9 bases and J by 0 bases, with 12 bases between. The CDR3 is 13 residues long. Germline V gene lookup returns CDR1 SEHNR and CDR2 FQNEAQ (reference sequence). The CDR3 here is CASNEEASYEQYF. CDR3 DNA sequence: TGTGCCAGTAACGAGGAGGCCTCCTACGAGCAGTACTTC.

This sequence joins TRBV30 and TRBJ2-1; D might be TRBD2 (6 bases). Germline CDR1 is GTSNPN and CDR2 is SVGIG (reference sequence). The length of the CDR3 is 17 residues. V lost 1 base, J lost 5 bases, and 21 bases lay in between. DNA for the CDR3: TGTGCCTGGAGTGGGGTCCTTGTGGGGGGTTTGGACAATGAGCAGTTCTTC. As protein: CAWSGVLVGGLDNEQFF.

The V gene is TRBV11-2, the J gene TRBJ1-5, with a tentative D call TRBD1 (5 bases). Germline V gene data show CDR1 as SGHAT and CDR2 as FQNNGV. Trimming removed 1 base from V and 2 bases from J, with 9 bases in between. The CDR3 has 15 residues. CDR3 in amino acids: CASSLGDSGNQPQHF. The CDR3, as DNA: TGTGCCAGCAGCTTAGGGGACTCGGGCAATCAGCCCCAGCATTTT.

The rearrangement links TRBV6-1 to TRBJ1-1; D may be TRBD1 (6 bases). In germline, CDR1 is MNHNS, CDR2 SASEGT. This CDR3 spans 11 amino acids. CDR3: CAIRGNTEAFF. CDR3 coding DNA: TGTGCAATCAGGGGTAACACTGAAGCTTTCTTT.

The chain combines TRBV7-2 with TRBJ1-5, with D possibly being TRBD1 (5 bases). The CDR3 has 14 amino acids. The germline V gene has CDR1 SGHTA and CDR2 FQGNSA. V lost 5 bases and J 1 base, leaving 9 bases between the germline ends. The CDR3, as DNA: TGTGCCAGCAGCCCGACAGTCAGCAATCAGCCCCAGCATTTT. Translation gives CASSPTVSNQPQHF.

The chain combines TRBV4-2 with TRBJ2-1; the match to TRBD2 covers 10 bases. The CDR3 is 15 residues long. The V gene end was trimmed by 0 bases and the J gene end by 7 bases; junction bases not matched to a gene: 3. Germline V gene lookup returns CDR1 LGHNA and CDR2 YNFKEQ. The CDR3 DNA is TGTGCCAGCAGCCAAGAGTCGACTAGCGGGAATGAGCAGTTCTTC. It codes for CASSQESTSGNEQFF.

This clone was seen only a few times. The V gene is TRBV4-3, the J gene TRBJ2-3; D perhaps matches TRBD2 (6 bases). The CDR3 totals 14 residues. Germline CDR1 and CDR2: LGHNA and YSLEER. V gave up 0 bases and J gave up 10 bases, with 14 bases separating them. The CDR3 here is CASSQELAGKAQYF. CDR3 DNA: TGCGCCAGCAGCCAAGAGTTGGCGGGGAAGGCGCAGTATTTT.

The rearrangement links TRBV2 to TRBJ1-1, with D maybe TRBD1 (6 bases). Germline lookup yields CDR1 SNHLY and CDR2 FYNNEI. V was shortened by 6 bases and J by 0 bases, with 8 bases between the two germline ends. CDR3 size: 13 residues. The chain's CDR3 is CASRGAMNTEAFF. CDR3 DNA: TGTGCCAGCAGGGGGGCCATGAACACTGAAGCTTTCTTT.

The J gene is TRBJ2-7, the V gene TRBV5-5; TRBD1 aligns across 10 bases. The CDR3 runs 16 residues. Germline V gene data show CDR1 as SGHKS and CDR2 as YYEKEE (reference sequence). The ends lost 2 bases at V and 4 bases at J; junction bases unmatched: 9. As DNA, the CDR3 is TGTGCCAGCAGCTTACCGGGACAGGGGATTATGTACGAGCAGTACTTC. This codes for CASSLPGQGIMYEQYF.

The chain joins TRBV5-1 to TRBJ1-4, with D unresolved. This CDR3 region has 15 residues. Germline CDR1 is SGHRS and CDR2 is YFSETQ. Trimming took 0 bases from V and 4 from J, leaving 10 bases between them. Here the CDR3 reads CASSLERDFNEKLFF. In DNA form, the CDR3 reads TGCGCCAGCAGCTTGGAACGGGATTTTAATGAAAAACTGTTTTTT. The full variable domain, rest sourced from reference TRBV5-1 and TRBJ1-4, is KAGVTQTPRYLIKTRGQQVTLSCSPISGHRSVSWYQQTPGQGLQFLFEYFSETQRNKGNFPGRFSGRQFSNSRSEMNVSTLELGDSALYLCASSLERDFNEKLFFGSGTQLSVL.

The chain is built from TRBV9 and TRBJ2-5, with TRBD1 as a possible D gene (5 bases). The DNA end lines up better with TRBJ2-7; the J call may be wrong. The CDR3 extends over 12 amino acids. CDR1 is SGDLS and CDR2 is YYNGEE in the germline V gene. CDR3 DNA: TGTGCCAGCAGCGGGCAGGGCTACGAGCAGTACTTC. Protein product: CASSGQGYEQYF.

J is TRBJ2-3 and V is TRBV9; weak D call: TRBD1 (6 bases). Germline values: CDR1 SGDLS, CDR2 YYNGEE. The CDR3 runs 15 residues. The V end was cut by 0 bases, the J end by 4 bases, with 12 bases between. Written as DNA, the CDR3 is TGTGCCAGCAGCGTAGGGGTGGGGGCCCCAGATACGCAGTATTTT. As protein: CASSVGVGAPDTQYF.

The genes are TRBV4-1 and TRBJ1-1; no clear D. V lost 4 bases to trimming and J lost 1 base, with 7 bases between them. This CDR3 spans 13 amino acids. Germline V gene lookup returns CDR1 MGHRA and CDR2 YSYEKL. CDR3 DNA sequence: TGCGCCAGCAGCCCTAAACCGAACACTGAAGCTTTCTTT. Translated, it gives CASSPKPNTEAFF.

CDR3 in DNA: TGTGCCAGCAGCTACTTGAACACTGAAGCTTTCTTT. Protein product: CASSYLNTEAFF. The rearrangement links TRBV5-6 to TRBJ1-1; D remains ambiguous. Germline loops: CDR1 SGHDT, CDR2 YYEEEE. Trimming removed 3 bases at V and 0 bases at J, with 3 bases between. The CDR3 totals 12 residues.

The CDR3 bases are TGTGCCAGCTCTAGCGGGAGTTTGATTAGGTCAGATACGCAGTATTTT. Translated: CASSSGSLIRSDTQYF. V is TRBV9 and J is TRBJ2-3; TRBD2 matches at 10 bases. Trimming at V came to 7 bases and at J to 4 bases, leaving 12 bases not matched to a gene. Germline V lookup: CDR1 SGDLS, CDR2 YYNGEE. The CDR3 consists of 16 residues.

By sample share, this clone is medium-sized. The chain carries TRBV7-9 and TRBJ1-3; no reliable D call. Germline V gives CDR1 SEHNR, CDR2 FQNEAQ (reference sequence). The CDR3 extends over 15 amino acids. Trimming removed 5 bases at V and 3 bases at J, with 14 bases between. CDR3 bases: TGTGCCAGCAGCCCGACCGGGATCCATGGAAACACCATATATTTT. Protein: CASSPTGIHGNTIYF.

The chain carries TRBV19 and TRBJ2-1; 12 bases fit TRBD2. Germline V gene data show CDR1 as LNHDA and CDR2 as SQIVND (reference sequence). This CDR3 has 14 residues. V shed 9 bases, J shed 2 bases, and the junction held 2 bases outside the gene matches. CDR3 sequence reads: CASRLAGAYNEQFF. In DNA, the CDR3 is TGTGCCAGCAGACTAGCGGGAGCCTACAATGAGCAGTTCTTC.

This clone appeared a few times. The chain links TRBV4-2 to TRBJ1-2; no reliable D call. Germline V CDR1 and CDR2: LGHNA, YNFKEQ. The CDR3 consists of 13 residues. The germline V and J ends were trimmed by 1 base and 1 base, with 4 bases remaining between them. Here the CDR3 DNA reads TGTGCCAGCAGCCAAGGAGATAACTATGGCTACACCTTC. Its translation is CASSQGDNYGYTF.

V is TRBV2 and J is TRBJ2-1; 12 bases line up with TRBD2. The CDR3 totals 13 residues. J lost 7 bases, V lost 9 bases, and 4 bases had no gene match. Germline V gene sequence: CDR1 SNHLY, CDR2 FYNNEI. The CDR3 spells CASVLAGGNEQFF. The CDR3 nucleotides are TGTGCCAGTGTACTAGCGGGAGGAAATGAGCAGTTCTTC. The full variable domain, rest sourced from reference TRBV2 and TRBJ2-1, is EPEVTQTPSHQVTQMGQEVILRCVPISNHLYFYWYRQILGQKVEFLVSFYNNEISEKSEIFDDQFSVERPDGSNFTLKIRSTKLEDSAMYFCASVLAGGNEQFFGPGTRLTVL.

The genes are TRBV6-5 and TRBJ2-7; 11 nucleotides line up with TRBD2. Germline CDR1 MNHEY, CDR2 SVGAGI. CDR3 length: 15 amino acids. Trimming removed 4 bases from V and 2 bases from J; junction bases left unmatched: 4. This CDR3 reads CASSSPLAGAYEQYF. The CDR3 DNA follows: TGTGCCAGCAGTTCCCCACTAGCGGGGGCCTACGAGCAGTACTTC.

The CDR3 DNA sequence: TGTGCCAGTAAATTACTAGCGGGAGGGCCGGCGGAGACCCAGTACTTC. Translated: CASKLLAGGPAETQYF. This rearrangement joins TRBV19 to TRBJ2-5; 13 bases fit TRBD2. Germline V CDR1 and CDR2: LNHDA, SQIVND (reference sequence). Trimming removed 7 bases from V and 5 bases from J; junction bases left unmatched: 10. The CDR3 has 16 amino acids.

V gene TRBV29-1 combines with J gene TRBJ1-2; 9 nucleotides match TRBD1. CDR3 size: 13 residues. Germline CDR1 is SQVTM and CDR2 is ANQGSEA. The junction had 8 bases not matched to a gene; V was cut back by 6 bases and J by 6 bases. In nucleotides, the CDR3 is TGCAGCGTGATGACAGGGGGGTCTGATGGCTACACCTTC. Its translation is CSVMTGGSDGYTF.